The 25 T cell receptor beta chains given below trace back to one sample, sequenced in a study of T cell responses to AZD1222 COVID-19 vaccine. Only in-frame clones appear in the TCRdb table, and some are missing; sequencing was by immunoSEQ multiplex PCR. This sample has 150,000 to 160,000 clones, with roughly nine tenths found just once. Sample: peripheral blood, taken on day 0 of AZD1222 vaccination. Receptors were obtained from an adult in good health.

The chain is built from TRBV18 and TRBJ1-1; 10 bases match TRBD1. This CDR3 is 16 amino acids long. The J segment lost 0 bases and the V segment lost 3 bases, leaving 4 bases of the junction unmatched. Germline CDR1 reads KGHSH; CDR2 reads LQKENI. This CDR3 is CASSPDRGELNTEAFF. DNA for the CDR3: TGTGCCAGCTCACCGGACAGGGGGGAATTGAACACTGAAGCTTTCTTT. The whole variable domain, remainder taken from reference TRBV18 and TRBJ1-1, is NAGVMQNPRHLVRRRGQEARLRCSPMKGHSHVYWYRQLPEEGLKFMVYLQKENIIDESGMPKERFSAEFPKEGPSILRIQQVVRGDSAAYFCASSPDRGELNTEAFFGQGTRLTVV.

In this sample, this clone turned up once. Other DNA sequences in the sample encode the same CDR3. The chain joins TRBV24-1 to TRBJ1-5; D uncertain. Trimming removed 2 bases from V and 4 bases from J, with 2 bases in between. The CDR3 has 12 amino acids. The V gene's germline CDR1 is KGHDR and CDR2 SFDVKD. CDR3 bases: TGTGCCACCAGTGATTATAATCAGCCCCAGCATTTT. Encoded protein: CATSDYNQPQHF.

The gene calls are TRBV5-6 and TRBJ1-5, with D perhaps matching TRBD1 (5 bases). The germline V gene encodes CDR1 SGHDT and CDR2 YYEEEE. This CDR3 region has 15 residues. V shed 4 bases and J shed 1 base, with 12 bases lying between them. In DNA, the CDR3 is TGTGCCAGCAGCCCGGGGACTCTCAGCAATCAGCCCCAGCATTTT. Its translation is CASSPGTLSNQPQHF.

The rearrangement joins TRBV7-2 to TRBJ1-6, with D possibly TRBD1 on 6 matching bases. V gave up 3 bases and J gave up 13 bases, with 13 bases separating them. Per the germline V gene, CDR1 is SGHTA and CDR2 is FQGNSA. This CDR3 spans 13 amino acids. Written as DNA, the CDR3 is TGTGCCAGCAGCTTGGTACAGGGAGGGCCCCTCCACTTT. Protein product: CASSLVQGGPLHF. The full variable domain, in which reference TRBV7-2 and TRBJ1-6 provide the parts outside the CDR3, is GAGVSQSPSNKVTEKGKDVELRCDPISGHTALYWYRQSLGQGLEFLIYFQGNSAPDKSGLPSDRFSAERTGGSVSTLTIQRTQQEDSAVYLCASSLVQGGPLHFGNGTRLTVT.

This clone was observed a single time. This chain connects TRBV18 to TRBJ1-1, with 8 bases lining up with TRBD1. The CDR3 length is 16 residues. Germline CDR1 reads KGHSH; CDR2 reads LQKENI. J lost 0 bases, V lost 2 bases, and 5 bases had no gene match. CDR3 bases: TGTGCCAGCTCACCAGCAGAACAGGGGGTGAACACTGAAGCTTTCTTT. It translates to CASSPAEQGVNTEAFF. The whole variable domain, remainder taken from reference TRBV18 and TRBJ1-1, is NAGVMQNPRHLVRRRGQEARLRCSPMKGHSHVYWYRQLPEEGLKFMVYLQKENIIDESGMPKERFSAEFPKEGPSILRIQQVVRGDSAAYFCASSPAEQGVNTEAFFGQGTRLTVV.

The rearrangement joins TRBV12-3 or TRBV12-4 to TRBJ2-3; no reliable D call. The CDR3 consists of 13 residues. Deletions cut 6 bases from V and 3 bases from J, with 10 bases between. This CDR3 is CASSRVITDTQYF. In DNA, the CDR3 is TGTGCCAGCAGCCGAGTTATTACAGATACGCAGTATTTT.

The CDR3 spells CASSFSGDNQPQHF. CDR3 bases: TGTGCCAGCAGTTTTTCGGGGGACAATCAGCCCCAGCATTTT. The chain joins TRBV27 to TRBJ1-5; a weak D match, TRBD1 (5 bases). This CDR3 region has 14 residues. Germline-derived CDR1 and CDR2 are MNHEY and SMNVEV (reference sequence). Deletions cut 3 bases from V and 3 bases from J, with 9 bases between.

The CDR3 region is CASSPDGGEKLFF. In DNA form, the CDR3 reads TGTGCCAGCAGTCCGGACGGTGGTGAAAAACTGTTTTTT. V gene TRBV11-1 combines with J gene TRBJ1-4; D unresolved. Germline-derived CDR1 and CDR2 are SGHAT and FQDESV (reference sequence). V was pared by 6 bases and J by 7 bases, with 12 bases between. The CDR3 totals 13 residues. The entire variable domain, with the rest obtained from reference TRBV11-1 and TRBJ1-4, is as follows: EAEVAQSPRYKITEKSQAVAFWCDPISGHATLYWYRQILGQGPELLVQFQDESVVDDSQLPKDRFSAERLKGVDSTLKIQPAELGDSAMYLCASSPDGGEKLFFGSGTQLSVL.

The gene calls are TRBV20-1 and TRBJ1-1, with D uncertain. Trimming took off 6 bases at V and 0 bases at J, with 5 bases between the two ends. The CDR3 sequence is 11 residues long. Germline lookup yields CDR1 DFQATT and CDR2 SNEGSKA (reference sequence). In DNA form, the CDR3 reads TGCAGTGCCTTCTTGAACACTGAAGCTTTCTTT. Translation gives CSAFLNTEAFF.

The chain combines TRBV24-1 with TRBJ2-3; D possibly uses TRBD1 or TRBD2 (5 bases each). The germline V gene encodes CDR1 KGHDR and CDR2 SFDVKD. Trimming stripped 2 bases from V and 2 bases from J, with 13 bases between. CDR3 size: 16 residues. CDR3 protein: CATSDSGTGNTDTQYF. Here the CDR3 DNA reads TGTGCCACCAGTGATTCCGGGACCGGGAACACAGATACGCAGTATTTT.

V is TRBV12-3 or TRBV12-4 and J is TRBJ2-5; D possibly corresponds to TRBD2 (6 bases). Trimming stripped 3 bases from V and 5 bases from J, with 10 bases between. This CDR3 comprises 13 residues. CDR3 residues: CASSLRDRETQYF. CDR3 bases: TGTGCCAGCAGTTTGCGGGATCGGGAGACCCAGTACTTC.

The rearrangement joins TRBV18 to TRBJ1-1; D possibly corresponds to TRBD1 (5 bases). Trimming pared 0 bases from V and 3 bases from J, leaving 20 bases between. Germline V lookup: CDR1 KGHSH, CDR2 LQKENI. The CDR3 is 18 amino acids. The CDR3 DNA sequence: TGTGCCAGCTCACCACCGGGGAGGGACTGGCGGAGGGACACTGAAGCTTTCTTT. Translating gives CASSPPGRDWRRDTEAFF.

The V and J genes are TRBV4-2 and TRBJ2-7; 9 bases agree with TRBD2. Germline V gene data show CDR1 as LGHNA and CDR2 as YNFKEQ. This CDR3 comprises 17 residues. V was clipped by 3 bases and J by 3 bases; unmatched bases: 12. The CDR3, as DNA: TGTGCCAGCAGCCAGTTCGGGGGGGGTAGCGGGAGCTACGAGCAGTACTTC. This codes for CASSQFGGGSGSYEQYF.

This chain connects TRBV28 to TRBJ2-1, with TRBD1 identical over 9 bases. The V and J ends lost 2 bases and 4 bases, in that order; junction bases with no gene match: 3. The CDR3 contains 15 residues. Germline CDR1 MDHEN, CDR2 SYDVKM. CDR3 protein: CASSLGTGIYNEQFF. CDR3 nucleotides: TGTGCCAGCAGTTTAGGGACAGGGATTTACAATGAGCAGTTCTTC.

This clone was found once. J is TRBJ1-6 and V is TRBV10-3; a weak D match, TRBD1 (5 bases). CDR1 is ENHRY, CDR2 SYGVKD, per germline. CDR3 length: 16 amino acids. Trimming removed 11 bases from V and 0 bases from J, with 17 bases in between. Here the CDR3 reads CADTCVGDSYNSPLHF. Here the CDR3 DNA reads TGTGCCGACACTTGTGTGGGGGACTCCTATAATTCACCCCTCCACTTT.

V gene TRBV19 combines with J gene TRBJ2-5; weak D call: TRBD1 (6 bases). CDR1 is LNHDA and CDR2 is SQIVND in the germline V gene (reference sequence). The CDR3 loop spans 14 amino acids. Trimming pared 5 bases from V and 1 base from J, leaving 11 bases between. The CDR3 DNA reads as TGTGCCAGTAGTCCCGGGACAATCCAAGAGACCCAGTACTTC. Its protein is CASSPGTIQETQYF.

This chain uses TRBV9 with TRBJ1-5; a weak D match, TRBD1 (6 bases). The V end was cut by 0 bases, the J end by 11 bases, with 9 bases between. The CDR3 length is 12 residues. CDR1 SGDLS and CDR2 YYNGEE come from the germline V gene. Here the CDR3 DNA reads TGTGCCAGCAGCGTAGAGGGGGGGGCCCAGCATTTT. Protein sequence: CASSVEGGAQHF.

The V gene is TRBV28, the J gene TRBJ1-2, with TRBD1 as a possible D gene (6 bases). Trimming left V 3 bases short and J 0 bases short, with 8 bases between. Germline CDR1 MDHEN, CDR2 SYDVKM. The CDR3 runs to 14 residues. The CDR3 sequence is CASSLRTANYGYTF. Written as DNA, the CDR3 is TGTGCCAGCAGTTTGAGGACAGCTAACTATGGCTACACCTTC.

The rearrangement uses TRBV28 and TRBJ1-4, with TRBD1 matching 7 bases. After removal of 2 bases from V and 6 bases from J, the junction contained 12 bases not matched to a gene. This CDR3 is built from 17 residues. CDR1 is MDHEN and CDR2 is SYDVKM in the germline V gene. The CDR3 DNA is TGTGCCAGCAGTTTACCACATCCTAGGGGGCCCCATGAAAAACTGTTTTTT. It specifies CASSLPHPRGPHEKLFF.

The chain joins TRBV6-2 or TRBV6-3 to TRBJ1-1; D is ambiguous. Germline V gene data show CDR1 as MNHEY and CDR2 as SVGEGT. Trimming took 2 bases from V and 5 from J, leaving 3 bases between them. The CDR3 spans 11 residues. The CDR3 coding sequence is TGTGCCAGCAGTTACGGTACTGAAGCTTTCTTT. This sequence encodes CASSYGTEAFF.

The CDR3 spells CATSRDWPGGGSRNYGYTF. In DNA form, the CDR3 reads TGTGCCACCAGCAGAGATTGGCCAGGGGGGGGGAGCCGTAACTATGGCTACACCTTC. The chain has TRBV15 and TRBJ1-2, with 7 bases matching TRBD1. Germline V CDR1 and CDR2: LNHNV, YYDKDF (reference sequence). There are 19 residues in the CDR3. The junction had 14 bases not matched to a gene; V was cut back by 0 bases and J by 1 base.

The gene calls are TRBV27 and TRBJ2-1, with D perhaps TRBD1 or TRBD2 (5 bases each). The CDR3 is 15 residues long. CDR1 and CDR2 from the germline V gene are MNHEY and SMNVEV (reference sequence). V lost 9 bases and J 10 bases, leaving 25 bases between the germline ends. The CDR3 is CASKDLTVGEREQFF. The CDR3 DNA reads TGTGCCAGTAAAGACCTTACAGTGGGGGAACGGGAGCAGTTCTTC.

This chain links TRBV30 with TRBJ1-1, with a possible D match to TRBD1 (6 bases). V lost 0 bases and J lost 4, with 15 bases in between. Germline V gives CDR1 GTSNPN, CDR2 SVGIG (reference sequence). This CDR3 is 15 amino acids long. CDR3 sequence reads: CAWSVLLGGITEAFF. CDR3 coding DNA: TGTGCCTGGAGTGTACTGTTAGGGGGTATCACTGAAGCTTTCTTT. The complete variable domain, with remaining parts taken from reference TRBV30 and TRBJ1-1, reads SQTIHQWPATLVQPVGSPLSLECTVEGTSNPNLYWYRQAAGRGLQLLFYSVGIGQISSEVPQNLSASRPQDRQFILSSKKLLLSDSGFYLCAWSVLLGGITEAFFGQGTRLTVV.

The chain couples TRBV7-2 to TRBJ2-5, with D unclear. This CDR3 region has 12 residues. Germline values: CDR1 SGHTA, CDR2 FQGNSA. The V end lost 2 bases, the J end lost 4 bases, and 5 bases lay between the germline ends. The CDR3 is CASSLLRETQYF. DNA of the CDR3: TGTGCCAGCAGCTTATTACGAGAGACCCAGTACTTC. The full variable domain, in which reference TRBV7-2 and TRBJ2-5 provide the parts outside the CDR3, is GAGVSQSPSNKVTEKGKDVELRCDPISGHTALYWYRQSLGQGLEFLIYFQGNSAPDKSGLPSDRFSAERTGGSVSTLTIQRTQQEDSAVYLCASSLLRETQYFGPGTRLLVL.

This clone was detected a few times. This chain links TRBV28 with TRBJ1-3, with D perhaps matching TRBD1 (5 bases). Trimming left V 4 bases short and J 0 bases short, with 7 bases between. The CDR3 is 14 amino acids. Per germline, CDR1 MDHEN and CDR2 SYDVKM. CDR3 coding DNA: TGTGCCAGCAGTTATGGGGCCTCTGGAAACACCATATATTTT. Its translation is CASSYGASGNTIYF.